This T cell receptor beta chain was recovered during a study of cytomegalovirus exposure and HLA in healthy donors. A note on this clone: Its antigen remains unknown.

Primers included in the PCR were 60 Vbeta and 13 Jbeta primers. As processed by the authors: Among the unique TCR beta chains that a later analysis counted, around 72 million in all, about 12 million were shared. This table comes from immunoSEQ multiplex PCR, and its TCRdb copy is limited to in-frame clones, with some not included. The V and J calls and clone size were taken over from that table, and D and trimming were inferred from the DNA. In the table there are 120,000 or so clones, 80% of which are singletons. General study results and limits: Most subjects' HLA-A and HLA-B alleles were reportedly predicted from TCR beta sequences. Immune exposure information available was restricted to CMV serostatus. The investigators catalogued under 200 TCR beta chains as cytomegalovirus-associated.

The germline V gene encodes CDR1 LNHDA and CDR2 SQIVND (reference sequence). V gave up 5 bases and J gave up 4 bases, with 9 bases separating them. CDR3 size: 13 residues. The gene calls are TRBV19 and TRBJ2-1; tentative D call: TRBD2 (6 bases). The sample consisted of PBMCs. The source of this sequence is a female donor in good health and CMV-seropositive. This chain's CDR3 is CASSPGLYNEQFF. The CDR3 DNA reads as TGTGCCAGTAGTCCGGGACTTTACAATGAGCAGTTCTTC.